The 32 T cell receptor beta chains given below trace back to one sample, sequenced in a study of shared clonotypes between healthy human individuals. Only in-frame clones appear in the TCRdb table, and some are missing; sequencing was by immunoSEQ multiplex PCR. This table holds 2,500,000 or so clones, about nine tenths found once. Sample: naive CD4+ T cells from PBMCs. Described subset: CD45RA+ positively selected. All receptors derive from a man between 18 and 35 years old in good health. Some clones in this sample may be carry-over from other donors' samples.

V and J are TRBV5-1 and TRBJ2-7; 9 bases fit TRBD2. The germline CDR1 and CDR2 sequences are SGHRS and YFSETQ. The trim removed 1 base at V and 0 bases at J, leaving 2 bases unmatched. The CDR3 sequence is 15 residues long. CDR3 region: CASSLTLAGSYEQYF. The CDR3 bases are TGCGCCAGCAGCTTGACACTAGCGGGCTCCTACGAGCAGTACTTC. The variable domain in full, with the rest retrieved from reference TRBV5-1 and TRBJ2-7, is KAGVTQTPRYLIKTRGQQVTLSCSPISGHRSVSWYQQTPGQGLQFLFEYFSETQRNKGNFPGRFSGRQFSNSRSEMNVSTLELGDSALYLCASSLTLAGSYEQYFGPGTRLTVT.

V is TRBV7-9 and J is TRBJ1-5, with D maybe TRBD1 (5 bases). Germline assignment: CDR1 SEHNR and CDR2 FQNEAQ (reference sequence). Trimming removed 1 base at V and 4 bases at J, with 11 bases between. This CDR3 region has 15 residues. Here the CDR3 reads CASSLGGLGNQPQHF. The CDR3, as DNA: TGTGCCAGCAGCTTAGGGGGCTTAGGGAATCAGCCCCAGCATTTT.

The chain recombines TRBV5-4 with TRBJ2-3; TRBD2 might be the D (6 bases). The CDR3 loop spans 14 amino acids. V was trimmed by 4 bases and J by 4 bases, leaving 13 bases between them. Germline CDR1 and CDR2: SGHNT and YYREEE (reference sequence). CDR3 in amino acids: CASSKKEGPDTQYF. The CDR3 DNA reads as TGTGCCAGCAGCAAAAAGGAGGGGCCAGATACGCAGTATTTT.

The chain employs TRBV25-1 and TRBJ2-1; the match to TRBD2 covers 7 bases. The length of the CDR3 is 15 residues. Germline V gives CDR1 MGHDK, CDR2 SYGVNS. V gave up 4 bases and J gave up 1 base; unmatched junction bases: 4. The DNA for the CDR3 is TGTGCCAGCAGTGTTGGTAGCGGGTCCTACAATGAGCAGTTCTTC. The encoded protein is CASSVGSGSYNEQFF.

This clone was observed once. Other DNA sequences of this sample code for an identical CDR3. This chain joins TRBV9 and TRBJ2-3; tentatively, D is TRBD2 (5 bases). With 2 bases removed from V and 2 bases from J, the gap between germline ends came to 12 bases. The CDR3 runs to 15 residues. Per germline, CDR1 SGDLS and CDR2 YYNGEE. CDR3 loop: CASSVLALSTDTQYF. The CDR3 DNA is TGTGCCAGCAGCGTCCTAGCCCTCTCCACAGATACGCAGTATTTT.

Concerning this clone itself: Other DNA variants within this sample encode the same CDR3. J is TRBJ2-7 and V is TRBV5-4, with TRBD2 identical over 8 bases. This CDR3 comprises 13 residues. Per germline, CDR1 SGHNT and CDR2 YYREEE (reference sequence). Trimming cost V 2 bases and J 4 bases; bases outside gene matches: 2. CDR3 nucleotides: TGTGCCAGCAGCTTAACTAGCGGTTACGAGCAGTACTTC. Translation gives CASSLTSGYEQYF.

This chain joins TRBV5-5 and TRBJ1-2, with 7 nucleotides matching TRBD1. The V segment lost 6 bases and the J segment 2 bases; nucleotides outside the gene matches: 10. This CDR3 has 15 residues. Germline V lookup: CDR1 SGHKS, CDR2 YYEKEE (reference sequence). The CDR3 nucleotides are TGTGCCAGCACCCCGGGACAGTCGAACAACTATGGCTACACCTTC. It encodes CASTPGQSNNYGYTF.

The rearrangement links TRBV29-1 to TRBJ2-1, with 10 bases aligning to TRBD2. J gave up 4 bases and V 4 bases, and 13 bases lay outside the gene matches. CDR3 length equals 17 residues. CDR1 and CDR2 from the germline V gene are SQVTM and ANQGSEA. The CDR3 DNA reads TGCAGCGTTGGAACTAGCGGGACAGCCTCCATTTACAATGAGCAGTTCTTC. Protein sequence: CSVGTSGTASIYNEQFF.

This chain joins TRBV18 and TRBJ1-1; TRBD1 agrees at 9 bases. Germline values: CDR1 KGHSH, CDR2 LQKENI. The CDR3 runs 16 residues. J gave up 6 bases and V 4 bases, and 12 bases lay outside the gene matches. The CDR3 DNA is TGTGCCAGCTCACAACAGGGGGCGCGGGTTTTGGCTGAAGCTTTCTTT. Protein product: CASSQQGARVLAEAFF. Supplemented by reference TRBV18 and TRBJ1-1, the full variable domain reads NAGVMQNPRHLVRRRGQEARLRCSPMKGHSHVYWYRQLPEEGLKFMVYLQKENIIDESGMPKERFSAEFPKEGPSILRIQQVVRGDSAAYFCASSQQGARVLAEAFFGQGTRLTVV.

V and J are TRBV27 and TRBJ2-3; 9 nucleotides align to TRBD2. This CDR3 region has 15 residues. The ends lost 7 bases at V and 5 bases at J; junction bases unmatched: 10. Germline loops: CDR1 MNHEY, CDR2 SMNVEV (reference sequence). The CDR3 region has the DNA TGTGCCAGCACCCATAGCGGGAGAGTCGGAGATACGCAGTATTTT. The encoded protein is CASTHSGRVGDTQYF.

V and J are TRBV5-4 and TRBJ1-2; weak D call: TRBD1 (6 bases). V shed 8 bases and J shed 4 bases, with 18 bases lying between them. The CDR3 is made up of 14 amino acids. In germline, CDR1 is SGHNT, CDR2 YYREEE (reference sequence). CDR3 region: CASSQGFPSYGYTF. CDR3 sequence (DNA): TGTGCCAGTTCCCAGGGGTTCCCTAGCTATGGCTACACCTTC. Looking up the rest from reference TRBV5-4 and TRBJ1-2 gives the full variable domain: ETGVTQSPTHLIKTRGQQVTLRCSSQSGHNTVSWYQQALGQGPQFIFQYYREEENGRGNFPPRFSGLQFPNYSSELNVNALELDDSALYLCASSQGFPSYGYTFGSGTRLTVV.

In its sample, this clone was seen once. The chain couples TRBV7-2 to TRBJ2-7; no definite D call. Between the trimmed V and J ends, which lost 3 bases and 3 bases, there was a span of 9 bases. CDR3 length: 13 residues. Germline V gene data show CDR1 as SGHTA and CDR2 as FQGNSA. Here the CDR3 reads CASSFAEYYEQYF. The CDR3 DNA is TGTGCCAGCAGCTTTGCGGAATACTACGAGCAGTACTTC.

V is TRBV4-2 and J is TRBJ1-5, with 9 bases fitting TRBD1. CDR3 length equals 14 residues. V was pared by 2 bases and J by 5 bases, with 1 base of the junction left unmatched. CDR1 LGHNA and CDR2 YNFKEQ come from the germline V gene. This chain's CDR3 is CASSQRDRDQPQHF. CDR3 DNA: TGTGCCAGCAGCCAAAGGGACAGGGATCAGCCCCAGCATTTT.

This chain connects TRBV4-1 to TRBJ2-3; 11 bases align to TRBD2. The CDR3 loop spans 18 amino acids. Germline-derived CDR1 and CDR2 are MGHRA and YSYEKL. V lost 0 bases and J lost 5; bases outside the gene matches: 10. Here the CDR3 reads CASSQEAGSGRAGDTQYF. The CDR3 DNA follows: TGCGCCAGCAGCCAAGAAGCGGGTAGCGGGAGGGCCGGAGATACGCAGTATTTT.

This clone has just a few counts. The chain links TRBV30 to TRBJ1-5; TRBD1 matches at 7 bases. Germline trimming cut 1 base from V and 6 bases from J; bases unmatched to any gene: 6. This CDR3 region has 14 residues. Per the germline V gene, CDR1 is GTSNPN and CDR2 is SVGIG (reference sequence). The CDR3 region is CAWSGTGVSQPQHF. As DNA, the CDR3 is TGTGCCTGGAGTGGAACAGGGGTTAGTCAGCCCCAGCATTTT. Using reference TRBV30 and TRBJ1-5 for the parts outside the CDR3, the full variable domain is SQTIHQWPATLVQPVGSPLSLECTVEGTSNPNLYWYRQAAGRGLQLLFYSVGIGQISSEVPQNLSASRPQDRQFILSSKKLLLSDSGFYLCAWSGTGVSQPQHFGDGTRLSIL.

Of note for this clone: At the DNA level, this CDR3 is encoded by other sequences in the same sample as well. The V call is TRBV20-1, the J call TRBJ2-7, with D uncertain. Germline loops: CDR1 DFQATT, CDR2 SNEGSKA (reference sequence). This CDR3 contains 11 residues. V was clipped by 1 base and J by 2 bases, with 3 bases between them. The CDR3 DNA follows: TGCAGTGCTAGAGCGGCCTACGAGCAGTACTTC. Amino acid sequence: CSARAAYEQYF.

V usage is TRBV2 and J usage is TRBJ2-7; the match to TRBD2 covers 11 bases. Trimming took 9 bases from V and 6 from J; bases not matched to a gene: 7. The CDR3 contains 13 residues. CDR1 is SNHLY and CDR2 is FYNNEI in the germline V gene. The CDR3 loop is CASSGRAGGEQYF. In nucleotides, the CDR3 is TGTGCCAGTAGCGGGAGGGCCGGCGGCGAGCAGTACTTC.

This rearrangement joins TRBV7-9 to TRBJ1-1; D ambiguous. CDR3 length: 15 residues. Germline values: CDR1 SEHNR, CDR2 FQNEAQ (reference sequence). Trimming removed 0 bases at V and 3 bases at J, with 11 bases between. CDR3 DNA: TGTGCCAGCAGCTTAGCGCAGTTTGGGGACACTGAAGCTTTCTTT. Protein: CASSLAQFGDTEAFF.

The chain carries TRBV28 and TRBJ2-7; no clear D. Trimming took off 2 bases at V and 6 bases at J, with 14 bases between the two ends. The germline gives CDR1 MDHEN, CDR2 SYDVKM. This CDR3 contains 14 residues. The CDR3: CASSLAGLVGEQYF. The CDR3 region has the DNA TGTGCCAGCAGTTTAGCTGGGCTAGTCGGCGAGCAGTACTTC.

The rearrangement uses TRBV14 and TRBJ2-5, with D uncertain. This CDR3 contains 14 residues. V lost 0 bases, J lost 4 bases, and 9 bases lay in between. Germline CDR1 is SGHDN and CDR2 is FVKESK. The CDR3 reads CASSQESRLETQYF. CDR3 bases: TGTGCCAGCAGCCAAGAAAGTCGGTTAGAGACCCAGTACTTC.

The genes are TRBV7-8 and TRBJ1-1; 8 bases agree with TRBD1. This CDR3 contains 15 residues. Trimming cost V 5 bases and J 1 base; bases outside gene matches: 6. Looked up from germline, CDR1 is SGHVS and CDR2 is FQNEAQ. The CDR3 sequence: CASSPRTGQNTEAFF. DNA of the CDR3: TGTGCCAGCAGCCCTCGGACAGGGCAGAACACTGAAGCTTTCTTT.

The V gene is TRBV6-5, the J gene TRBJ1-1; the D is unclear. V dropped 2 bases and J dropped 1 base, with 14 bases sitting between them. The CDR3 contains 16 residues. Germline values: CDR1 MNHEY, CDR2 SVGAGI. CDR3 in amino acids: CASSYGLTWSNTEAFF. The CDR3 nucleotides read TGTGCCAGCAGTTACGGGTTGACCTGGTCGAACACTGAAGCTTTCTTT.

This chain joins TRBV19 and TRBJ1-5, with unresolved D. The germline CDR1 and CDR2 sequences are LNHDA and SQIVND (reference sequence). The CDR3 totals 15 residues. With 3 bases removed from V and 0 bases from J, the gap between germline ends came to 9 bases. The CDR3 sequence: CASSIRALSNQPQHF. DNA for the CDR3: TGTGCCAGTAGTATCCGGGCGCTTAGCAATCAGCCCCAGCATTTT.

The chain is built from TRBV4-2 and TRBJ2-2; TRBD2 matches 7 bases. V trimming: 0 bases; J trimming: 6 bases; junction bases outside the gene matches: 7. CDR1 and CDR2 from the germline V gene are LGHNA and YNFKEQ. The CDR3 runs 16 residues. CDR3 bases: TGTGCCAGCAGCCAAGAGGGGCTAGCGGCGTCCGGGGAGCTGTTTTTT. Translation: CASSQEGLAASGELFF.

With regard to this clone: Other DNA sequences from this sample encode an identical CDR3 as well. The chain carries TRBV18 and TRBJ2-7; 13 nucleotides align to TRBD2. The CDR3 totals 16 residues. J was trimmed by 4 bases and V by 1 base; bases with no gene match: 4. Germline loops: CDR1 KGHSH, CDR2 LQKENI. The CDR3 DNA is TGTGCCAGCTCACCACAAGGACTAGCGGGGGCGTACGAGCAGTACTTC. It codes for CASSPQGLAGAYEQYF.

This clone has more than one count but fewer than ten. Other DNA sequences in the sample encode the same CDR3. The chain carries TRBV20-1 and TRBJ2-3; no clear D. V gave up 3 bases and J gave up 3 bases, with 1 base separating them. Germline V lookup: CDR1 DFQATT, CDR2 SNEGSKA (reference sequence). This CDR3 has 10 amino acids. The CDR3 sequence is CSARTDTQYF. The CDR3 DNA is TGCAGTGCTAGGACAGATACGCAGTATTTT.

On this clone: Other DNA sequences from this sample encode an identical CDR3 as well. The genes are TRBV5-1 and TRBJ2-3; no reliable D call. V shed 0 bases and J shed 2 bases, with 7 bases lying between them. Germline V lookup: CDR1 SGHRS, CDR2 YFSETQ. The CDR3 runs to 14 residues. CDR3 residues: CASSLGTATDTQYF. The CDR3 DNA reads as TGCGCCAGCAGCTTGGGTACAGCCACAGATACGCAGTATTTT.

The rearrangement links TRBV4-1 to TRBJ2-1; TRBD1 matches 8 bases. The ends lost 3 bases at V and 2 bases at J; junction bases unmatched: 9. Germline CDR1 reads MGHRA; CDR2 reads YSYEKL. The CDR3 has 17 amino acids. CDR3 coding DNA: TGCGCCAGCAGCCAGGGTTCAGGGGGCGTCCCCTACAATGAGCAGTTCTTC. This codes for CASSQGSGGVPYNEQFF.

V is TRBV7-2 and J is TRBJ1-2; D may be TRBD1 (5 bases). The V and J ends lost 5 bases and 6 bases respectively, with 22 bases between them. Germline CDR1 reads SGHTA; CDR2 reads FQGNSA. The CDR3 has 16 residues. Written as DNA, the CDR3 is TGTGCCAGCAGCCCCCCTAGGACACTCCTCCCCGATGGCTACACCTTC. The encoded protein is CASSPPRTLLPDGYTF.

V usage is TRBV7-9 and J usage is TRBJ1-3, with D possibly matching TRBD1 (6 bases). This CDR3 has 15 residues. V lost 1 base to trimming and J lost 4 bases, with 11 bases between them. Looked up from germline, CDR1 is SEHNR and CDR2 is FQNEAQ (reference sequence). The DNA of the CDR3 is TGTGCCAGCAGCTTAGGACCAACAGGGGGAAACACCATATATTTT. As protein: CASSLGPTGGNTIYF.

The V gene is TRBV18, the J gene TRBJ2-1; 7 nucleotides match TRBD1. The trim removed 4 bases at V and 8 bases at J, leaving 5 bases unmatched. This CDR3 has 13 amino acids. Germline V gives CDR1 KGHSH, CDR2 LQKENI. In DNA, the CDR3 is TGTGCCAGCTCACTTGGGACAGAGGATGAGCAGTTCTTC. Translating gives CASSLGTEDEQFF. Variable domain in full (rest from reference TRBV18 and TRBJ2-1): NAGVMQNPRHLVRRRGQEARLRCSPMKGHSHVYWYRQLPEEGLKFMVYLQKENIIDESGMPKERFSAEFPKEGPSILRIQQVVRGDSAAYFCASSLGTEDEQFFGPGTRLTVL.

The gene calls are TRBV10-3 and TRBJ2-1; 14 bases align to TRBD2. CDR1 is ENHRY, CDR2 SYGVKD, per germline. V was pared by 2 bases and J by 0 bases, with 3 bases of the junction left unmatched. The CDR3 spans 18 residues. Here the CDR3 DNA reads TGTGCCATCAGTGAGCCTGGGACTAGCGGGAGCTCCTACAATGAGCAGTTCTTC. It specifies CAISEPGTSGSSYNEQFF.